Listed below are T cell receptor beta chains from one sample, sequenced in a study of T cell changes during pregnancy in multiple sclerosis. This table comes from immunoSEQ multiplex PCR, and its TCRdb copy is limited to in-frame clones, with some not included. There are 35,000 to 45,000 clones in the sample; more than 85% occur only once, and 13% lies in the top ten. The specimen comprised CD8+ T cells from peripheral blood mononuclear cells, sampled in the first trimester of pregnancy. These receptors originate from a female donor with multiple sclerosis, enrolled in a pregnancy study. Each CDR3 is given with its conserved first and last residue. D genes are given only for firm matches. Expanded clones are given a class, and other clones once, few, many or no size at all.

v_call	clone_size	d_call	j_call	cdr3_nt	cdr3_aa
TRBV20-1	.	.	TRBJ1-6	TGCAGTGCCGCGACCGGAGAACCCCTCCACTTT	CSAATGEPLHF
TRBV9	.	TRBD1	TRBJ2-3	TGTGCCAGCAGCCTAAAACCACGGGACAGGCCCACAGATACGCAGTATTTT	CASSLKPRDRPTDTQYF
TRBV19	.	TRBD1	TRBJ1-4	TGTGCCAGTAGCGAGGGGACAGATGAAAAACTGTTTTTT	CASSEGTDEKLFF
TRBV6-1	.	.	TRBJ1-2	TGTGCCAGCCTCGTTCAAGGGGATTTTACCTTC	CASLVQGDFTF
TRBV5-1	.	.	TRBJ1-4	TGCGCCAGCAGCTTGGTAGGGGTCGAGGGGGATGAAAAACTGTTTTTT	CASSLVGVEGDEKLFF
TRBV6-5	.	.	TRBJ2-7	TGTGCCAGCAGTGGTCCGCGGAACGAGCAGTACTTC	CASSGPRNEQYF
TRBV2	few	.	TRBJ1-2	TGTGCCAGCAGTGAACTGACAGCTGTCTATGGCTACACCTTC	CASSELTAVYGYTF
TRBV13	.	.	TRBJ1-4	TGTGCCAGCAGCGCTCGGACACAGGGAAAACTGTTTTTT	CASSARTQGKLFF
TRBV9	.	.	TRBJ2-3	TGTGCCAGCAGCGTGACCGACGGGGGTGGGGATACGCAGTATTTT	CASSVTDGGGDTQYF
TRBV9	.	TRBD1	TRBJ2-1	TGTGCCAGCAGCACAGGGGACTCCTACAATGAGCAGTTCTTC	CASSTGDSYNEQFF
TRBV9	few	TRBD2	TRBJ2-2	TGTGCCAGCAGCGTGCGGGGGGCAGGGACCACCGGGGAGCTGTTTTTT	CASSVRGAGTTGELFF
TRBV27	.	TRBD1	TRBJ2-5	TGTGCCAGCAGTGGGGACAGGATGCAGGTCCAGTACTTC	CASSGDRMQVQYF
TRBV5-6	.	.	TRBJ1-5	TGTGCCAGCAGCAGGGGGGGCGGGAATAGCAATCAGCCCCAGCATTTT	CASSRGGGNSNQPQHF
TRBV27	.	TRBD2	TRBJ2-1	TGTGCCAGCAGGGGAGCGGGGGGCTACAATGAGCAGTTCTTC	CASRGAGGYNEQFF
TRBV5-1	.	TRBD2	TRBJ2-7	TGCGCCAGCAGCCAGTTACTAGCGGGGGCCCCCCACGAGCAGTACTTC	CASSQLLAGAPHEQYF
TRBV9	.	.	TRBJ2-5	TGTGCCAGCAGCTCAGGGGAGGGCCAAGAGACCCAGTACTTC	CASSSGEGQETQYF
TRBV7-8	.	.	TRBJ1-5	TGTGCCAGCAGCTTAGAGGGACACGTACAGCCCCAGCATTTT	CASSLEGHVQPQHF
TRBV5-4	.	TRBD2	TRBJ2-1	TGTGCCAGCAGCTCAGAGCGGGGACCCCCAGGGGAGCAGTTCTTC	CASSSERGPPGEQFF
TRBV7-8	.	.	TRBJ1-1	TGTGCCAGCAGCTTTTCTGGGCTGAACACTGAAGCTTTCTTT	CASSFSGLNTEAFF
TRBV9	once	.	TRBJ1-2	TGTGCCAGCAGCGTAGAGGGAGGGGGGGGGTATGGCTACACCTTC	CASSVEGGGGYGYTF
TRBV9	.	.	TRBJ2-2	TGTGCCAGCAGCCCTGTTAGCGCCGGGGAGCTGTTTTTT	CASSPVSAGELFF
TRBV30	.	.	TRBJ1-3	TGTGCCTGGAGTGTTATGGCAGGGAGGTACACCATATATTTT	CAWSVMAGRYTIYF
TRBV5-1	.	.	TRBJ1-1	TGCGCCAGCAGCTTGATGGCGGGTGAAGCTTTCTTT	CASSLMAGEAFF
TRBV4-2	.	.	TRBJ1-4	TGTGCCAGCAGCCAAGATGTTACGGTTGAAAAACTGTTTTTT	CASSQDVTVEKLFF
TRBV6-6	.	.	TRBJ1-1	TGTGCCAGCAACTCCGGGGAGTCCACTGAAGCTTTCTTT	CASNSGESTEAFF
TRBV27	once	TRBD1	TRBJ2-3	TGTGCCAGCAGTCTCGGGACAGGGCGACGGGATACGCAGTATTTT	CASSLGTGRRDTQYF
TRBV7-9	.	.	TRBJ1-4	TGTGCCAGCACCACCCGACTCTATGAAAAACTGTTTTTT	CASTTRLYEKLFF
TRBV18	.	TRBD1	TRBJ2-3	TGTGCCAGCTCACCACAAGGGGGCTCCTCCGATACGCAGTATTTT	CASSPQGGSSDTQYF
TRBV7-8	.	TRBD2	TRBJ2-1	TGTGCCAGCAGCTTAGCCTTGGGACTAGCGGGGGCCTACAATGAGCAGTTCTTC	CASSLALGLAGAYNEQFF
TRBV6-5	.	TRBD1	TRBJ1-2	TGTGCCAGCAGTTCACAGGGGGCGTTCACCTTC	CASSSQGAFTF
TRBV6-5	.	.	TRBJ2-7	TGTGCCAGCTCCGACAGCTACGAGCAGTACTTC	CASSDSYEQYF
TRBV5-6	.	TRBD1	TRBJ1-1	TGTGCCAGCAGCGCCGGGACAGGGATTACTGAAGCTTTCTTT	CASSAGTGITEAFF
TRBV13	.	.	TRBJ1-1	TGTGCCAGCAGCTTAGCGTTCAGGGAAGCTGAAGCTTTCTTT	CASSLAFREAEAFF
TRBV27	.	TRBD2	TRBJ2-1	TGTGCCAGCAGTTTATTGGCTAGCGGGGGGGCCAATGAGCAGTTCTTC	CASSLLASGGANEQFF
TRBV7-9	few	TRBD2	TRBJ2-3	TGTGCCAGCAGCTTATCAATAGCGGGGGTTGATACGCAGTATTTT	CASSLSIAGVDTQYF
TRBV27	.	TRBD1	TRBJ2-7	TGTGCCAGCAGACTGGGACAGGGGGCTTACGAGCAGTACTTC	CASRLGQGAYEQYF
TRBV5-6	.	.	TRBJ1-4	TGTGCCAGCAGCAACAGGATACTTAATGAAAAACTGTTTTTT	CASSNRILNEKLFF
TRBV30	.	.	TRBJ1-4	TGTGCCTGGGCTCAGGGGAGTAATGAAAAACTGTTTTTT	CAWAQGSNEKLFF
TRBV29-1	.	TRBD2	TRBJ2-3	TGCAGCGTACAATTCGGACTAGCGGGGTACGCAGATACGCAGTATTTT	CSVQFGLAGYADTQYF
TRBV13	.	.	TRBJ2-7	TGTGCCAGCAGCTTATATAGGGGCTCCTACGAGCAGTACTTC	CASSLYRGSYEQYF
TRBV19	.	TRBD1	TRBJ2-2	TGTGCCAGTAGTAAGACCGGGACAGGGGGCTCCCGGGAGCTGTTTTTT	CASSKTGTGGSRELFF
TRBV11-3	.	.	TRBJ1-1	TGTGCCAGCAGCTTAATGGCAAACACTGAAGCTTTCTTT	CASSLMANTEAFF
TRBV27	.	.	TRBJ1-6	TGTGCCAGCAGTTTGGAGGGCTGGGGTTCACCCCTCCACTTT	CASSLEGWGSPLHF
TRBV30	.	.	TRBJ2-2	TGTGCCGGGCTTGGCTCCGGGGAGCTGTTTTTT	CAGLGSGELFF
TRBV4-1	.	TRBD2	TRBJ2-5	TGCGCCAGCGCCCCACTAGCGGGGGGGTATGAGACCCAGTACTTC	CASAPLAGGYETQYF
TRBV5-6	.	TRBD1	TRBJ2-7	TGTGCCAGCAGCTCCGGGACAGGGTCCTACGAGCAGTACTTC	CASSSGTGSYEQYF
TRBV5-1	.	TRBD2	TRBJ2-7	TGCGCCAGCAGCTCCGGGACTAGCGGGGGCTACTCCTACGAGCAGTACTTC	CASSSGTSGGYSYEQYF
TRBV27	.	.	TRBJ1-5	TGTGCCAGCAGTACATTAGACCCGGGGCAGCCCCAGCATTTT	CASSTLDPGQPQHF
TRBV6-5	.	TRBD2	TRBJ2-5	TGTGCCAGCAGTTTTGAGCGGGGGTACCAAGAGACCCAGTACTTC	CASSFERGYQETQYF
TRBV6-1	once	TRBD2	TRBJ2-7	TGTGCCAGCAGTGAAATAGGCGGGGGGGCGTCCTACGAGCAGTACTTC	CASSEIGGGASYEQYF
TRBV2	.	TRBD1	TRBJ1-5	TGTGCCAGCACTCAGGGGGAAAGCAATCAGCCCCAGCATTTT	CASTQGESNQPQHF
TRBV6-4	.	.	TRBJ2-1	TGTGCCAGCAGTGACTCGGGGGGAGGAAATGAGCAGTTCTTC	CASSDSGGGNEQFF
TRBV7-9	.	TRBD1	TRBJ1-2	TGTGCCAGCACCTCCCGGGGCAGGGGGGATTCCGGCTACACCTTC	CASTSRGRGDSGYTF
TRBV5-6	.	TRBD1	TRBJ2-2	TGTGCCAGCAGCCAGGACAGGGTTGGTATCGCCGGGGAGCTGTTTTTT	CASSQDRVGIAGELFF